The source of this TCR beta chain is a study of cytomegalovirus exposure and HLA in healthy donors. Study-level background: Early on, a data release was issued that held roughly 80 million unique TCRs from HLA-typed donors. The study, taken as a whole, reports: As was reported, the classifier diagnosed cytomegalovirus status with high specificity and sensitivity. Clonal expansion was found to be greater in HLA-associated TCR beta chains than in equally common others in a later analysis. The number of N-insertions in an Asian-associated ancestry cluster was reportedly below the roughly 620-donor mean in a later analysis.

V was shortened by 1 base and J by 5 bases, with 13 bases between the two germline ends. The CDR3 is 15 amino acids. The germline V gene encodes CDR1 LNHDA and CDR2 SQIVND (reference sequence). 60 Vbeta and 13 Jbeta primers were used in PCR. Only in-frame clones appear in the TCRdb table, and some are missing; sequencing was by immunoSEQ multiplex PCR. The table has approximately 190,000 clones, about nine tenths seen once; the top ten hold approximately 1.1%. Note on this clone: Its specificity is not known.

The receptor's source is a boy aged 2 to 10 in good health and CMV-seronegative. Input material: PBMCs. The V gene is TRBV19, the J gene TRBJ2-3, with D maybe TRBD1 (5 bases). For the CDR3, the DNA is TGTGCCAGTAGTATAGGGGGCAGGGATGAAGATACGCAGTATTTT. It is translated as CASSIGGRDEDTQYF. Filled out from reference TRBV19 and TRBJ2-3, the complete variable domain reads DGGITQSPKYLFRKEGQNVTLSCEQNLNHDAMYWYRQDPGQGLRLIYYSQIVNDFQKGDIAEGYSVSREKKESFPLTVTSAQKNPTAFYLCASSIGGRDEDTQYFGPGTRLTVL.